This TCR beta chain was observed in a study of blood T cell repertoires in COVID-19. Study summary: The United States, Italy and Spain provided the acute and convalescent COVID-19 samples.

With V trimmed by 11 bases and J by 7 bases, 8 bases remained unmatched. This CDR3 has 14 amino acids. Per the germline V gene, CDR1 is MNHEY and CDR2 is SMNVEV (reference sequence). Using immunoSEQ multiplex PCR, the repertoire was profiled, and TCRdb retains in-frame clones only, with some absent. The sample has over 90,000 clones, roughly 90% seen once. This clone was counted a single time. The clonotype was recovered from a woman older than 75 in a cohort sampled during active COVID-19. The genes are TRBV27 and TRBJ2-2; 12 bases fit TRBD1. Sequencing used peripheral blood. The CDR3 DNA is TGTGCCCCCACGGGACAGGGGGCTAGCGGGGAGCTGTTTTTT. It translates to CAPTGQGASGELFF.